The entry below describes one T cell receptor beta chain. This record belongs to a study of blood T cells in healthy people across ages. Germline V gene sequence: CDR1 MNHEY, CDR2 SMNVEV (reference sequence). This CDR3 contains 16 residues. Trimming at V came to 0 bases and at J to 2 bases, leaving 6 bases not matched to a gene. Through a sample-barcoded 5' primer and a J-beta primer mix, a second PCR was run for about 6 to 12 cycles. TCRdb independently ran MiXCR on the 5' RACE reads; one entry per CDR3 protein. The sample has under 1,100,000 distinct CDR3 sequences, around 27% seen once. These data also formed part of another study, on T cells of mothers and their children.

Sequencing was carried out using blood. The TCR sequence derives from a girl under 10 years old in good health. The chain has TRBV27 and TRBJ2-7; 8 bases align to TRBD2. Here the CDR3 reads CASSLSNGLAAYEQYF. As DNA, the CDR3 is TGTGCCAGCAGTTTATCGAATGGACTAGCAGCCTACGAGCAGTACTTC.